A single sample is the source of the 13 T cell receptor beta chains below, sequenced in a study of T cell repertoires in cytomegalovirus infection (dated by TCRdb to the late 2010s). Sequenced using an Illumina HiSeq 1500. The raw public reads went through TCRdb reprocessing: fastp at Q25, MiXCR clone calling, in-frame beta chains kept. CDR3 protein duplicates are merged, each entry listing the most common genes and DNA. The table for this sample lists approximately 500,000 distinct CDR3 sequences; approximately 15% of them were counted only once. Together, the top ten hold about 24% of the sample. The sequenced sample was CD8+ T cells from PBMCs. The receptors were gathered from a human donor in good health (CMV status not recorded). Some clones in this sample may be carry-over from other donors' samples.

This clonotype was found many times. V gene TRBV29-1 combines with J gene TRBJ2-1; possible D gene TRBD2, 6 bases. Trimming took 1 base from V and 5 from J, leaving 21 bases between them. CDR3 length: 17 amino acids. Germline CDR1 is SQVTM and CDR2 is ANQGSEA. The CDR3 DNA sequence: TGCAGCGTTGAAGGGAGGGGCAGGGCCCATAAAGACAATGAGCAGTTCTTC. Its protein product is CSVEGRGRAHKDNEQFF.

As regards this clonotype: As the CDR3 is not closed by the conserved phenylalanine or tryptophan, this likely results from a read error. This rearrangement joins TRBV14 to TRBJ1-2, with 7 bases fitting TRBD1. The CDR3 consists of 16 residues. V was pared by 2 bases and J by 2 bases, with 8 bases of the junction left unmatched. Germline CDR1 and CDR2: SGHDN and FVKESK. The CDR3 DNA reads TGTGCCAGCAGCCAACTCCGTACAGGGGCCAACTATGGCTACACCTTA. Its translation is CASSQLRTGANYGYTL.

In this sample, this clonotype turned up many times. The genes are TRBV7-8 and TRBJ1-2; 7 bases align to TRBD1. Germline V gene sequence: CDR1 SGHVS, CDR2 FQNEAQ. This CDR3 is built from 16 residues. Trimming removed 1 base from V and 0 bases from J; junction bases left unmatched: 5. CDR3 sequence reads: CASSLEAGGANYGYTF. CDR3 coding DNA: TGTGCCAGCAGCTTAGAAGCAGGGGGAGCTAACTATGGCTACACCTTC.

The V gene is TRBV5-6, the J gene TRBJ2-7; 8 bases agree with TRBD1. Per germline, CDR1 SGHDT and CDR2 YYEEEE. With 8 bases clipped from V and 5 bases from J, the junction kept 12 bases outside the gene matches. The length of the CDR3 is 14 residues. The CDR3 bases are TGTGCCAGTGGCTCCAACAGGGGGGACAACGAGCAGTACTTC. It encodes CASGSNRGDNEQYF.

This clonotype appeared many times. The chain carries TRBV12-3 or TRBV12-4 and TRBJ2-7; the D gene is possibly TRBD2 (6 bases). The V and J ends lost 7 bases and 12 bases respectively, with 22 bases between them. The CDR3 consists of 13 residues. CDR3 sequence: CASTLGLAGEPYF. The CDR3 DNA sequence: TGTGCCAGCACCCTGGGACTGGCTGGGGAACCGTACTTC.

This clonotype was recorded a few times. The rearrangement uses TRBV7-3 and TRBJ2-3; 13 bases map to TRBD2. The CDR3 contains 20 residues. CDR1 is SGHTA, CDR2 FQGTGA, per germline. V was pared by 4 bases and J by 4 bases, with 17 bases of the junction left unmatched. CDR3 nucleotides: TGTGCCAGCAGCTCCCACGCCCCCAGAGGGACTAGCGGGGACCCAGATACGCAGTATTTT. Protein product: CASSSHAPRGTSGDPDTQYF.

The rearrangement links TRBV9 to TRBJ2-1, with D possibly TRBD2 on 7 matching bases. Trimming shortened V by 0 bases and J by 12 bases, and 19 bases separated the two germline ends. This CDR3 is 15 amino acids long. CDR1 is SGDLS and CDR2 is YYNGEE in the germline V gene. The CDR3: CASSVGGGLGDVQFF. The CDR3 DNA reads as TGTGCCAGCAGCGTAGGGGGGGGGCTGGGGGATGTGCAGTTCTTC.

This clonotype came up a few times. J is TRBJ1-5 and V is TRBV4-1, with D maybe TRBD1 (5 bases). Germline V gives CDR1 MGHRA, CDR2 YSYEKL. The CDR3 has 14 residues. Trimming stripped 3 bases from V and 16 bases from J, with 22 bases between. DNA for the CDR3: TGCGCCAGCAGCCACCAATCCGGGGACTTTTGGGTACATTTT. Translating gives CASSHQSGDFWVHF.

This clonotype was observed at least ten times. The V gene is TRBV2, the J gene TRBJ2-7, with TRBD2 as a possible D gene (6 bases). The germline gives CDR1 SNHLY, CDR2 FYNNEI. This CDR3 contains 16 residues. V was shortened by 7 bases and J by 5 bases, with 24 bases between the two germline ends. The CDR3 sequence: CASTPFFAGISDEQYF. CDR3 DNA: TGTGCCAGCACCCCGTTCTTCGCGGGAATTTCGGACGAGCAGTACTTC.

This clonotype was recorded many times. The V and J genes are TRBV20-1 and TRBJ2-5; a possible D gene is TRBD1 (7 bases). This CDR3 comprises 17 residues. Trimming removed 4 bases from V and 2 bases from J, with 23 bases in between. Germline CDR1 and CDR2: DFQATT and SNEGSKA (reference sequence). CDR3 bases: TGCAGTGCTAAAGTTCCCGACAGGGTGGGACTTCAAGAGACCCAGTACTTC. It is translated as CSAKVPDRVGLQETQYF.

On this clonotype itself: Since the CDR3 does not end with the conserved phenylalanine or tryptophan, this likely comes from a read error. The chain recombines TRBV14 with TRBJ1-2, with no clear D. The germline V and J ends were trimmed by 3 bases and 3 bases, with 14 bases remaining between them. The CDR3 runs to 15 residues. Germline V gene sequence: CDR1 SGHDN, CDR2 FVKESK. The CDR3 here is CASSHGVRGDYGYTL. The CDR3 DNA is TGTGCCAGCAGCCACGGGGTGCGCGGAGACTATGGCTACACCTTA.

This clonotype turned up a few times. The V and J genes are TRBV11-2 and TRBJ1-1; D unclear. Trimming pared 3 bases from V and 5 bases from J, leaving 13 bases between. This CDR3 comprises 14 residues. Per germline, CDR1 SGHAT and CDR2 FQNNGV. The CDR3 region is CASSFRVSGTEAFF. CDR3 sequence (DNA): TGTGCCAGCAGCTTTCGTGTCTCGGGGACTGAAGCTTTCTTT.

In the case of this clonotype: This could be a read error, since a much larger clone is one nucleotide away. V is TRBV7-4 and J is TRBJ1-2, with 7 nucleotides matching TRBD1. Germline-derived CDR1 and CDR2 are SGHVT and SQSDAQ. This CDR3 is 15 amino acids long. This CDR3 is CTSSLKQGLSYGYTF. The DNA of the CDR3 is TGTACCAGCAGCCTCAAACAGGGGCTATCCTATGGCTACACCTTC.